One and the same sample provided the 31 T cell receptor beta chains below, sequenced in a study of regulatory T cells in long-lasting Graves disease. This sample's time point: persistent/refractory GD, antithyroid drugs over 5 years with positive TRAb. PBMC-extracted RNA yielded the TCR library. Arm-PCR with iRepertoire HTBI primers amplified the CDR3 regions for these TCR beta libraries. MiXCR, applied by TCRdb to the multiplex PCR reads, yields one record per CDR3 protein. The sample has a few hundred thousand distinct CDR3 sequences, around a fifth seen once. Sequences were derived from peripheral blood mononuclear cells (PBMCs), sampled when the disease was refractory, from a patient treated with antithyroid drugs. These receptors all come from a female donor with Graves disease.

The chain combines TRBV6-1 with TRBJ2-5; maybe TRBD2 (6 bases). Germline CDR1 and CDR2: MNHNS and SASEGT. The CDR3 has 14 residues. V gave up 5 bases and J gave up 2 bases, with 12 bases separating them. The DNA for the CDR3 is TGTGCCAGCAGTATGGGGGGATTTCAAGAGACCCAGTACTTC. This gives the protein CASSMGGFQETQYF.

This chain connects TRBV5-1 to TRBJ2-7; TRBD2 agrees at 9 bases. This CDR3 region has 16 residues. J gave up 1 base and V 2 bases, and 7 bases lay outside the gene matches. Germline-derived CDR1 and CDR2 are SGHRS and YFSETQ. Here the CDR3 reads CASSLTAGLASYEQYF. The CDR3 nucleotides read TGCGCCAGCAGCTTAACCGCGGGACTAGCTTCCTACGAGCAGTACTTC.

A few counts support this clonotype. The chain employs TRBV7-9 and TRBJ1-3; TRBD1 is a possible D gene (6 bases). CDR1 and CDR2 (germline): SEHNR, FQNEAQ (reference sequence). CDR3 size: 16 residues. The V gene lost 5 bases and the J gene lost 1 base, with 15 bases spanning the gap. For the CDR3, the DNA is TGTGCCAGCAGCCCTCACTCGACAGGATCTGGAAACACCATATATTTT. Protein product: CASSPHSTGSGNTIYF.

Comments on this clonotype: Likely a read error: the CDR3 ends without its conserved phenylalanine or tryptophan. Because the CDR3's place on the DNA is in doubt, the DNA is left out and the CDR3 is given as listed by TCRdb. The chain combines TRBV29-1 with TRBJ1-1. The germline CDR1 and CDR2 sequences are SQVTM and ANQGSEA. The CDR3 is 13 amino acids long, termini counted. CDR3 amino acids: CSATDDMNTEASS.

This clonotype was counted at least ten times. The gene calls are TRBV2 and TRBJ2-5; tentative D call: TRBD2 (5 bases). The CDR3 consists of 14 residues. Germline CDR1 and CDR2: SNHLY and FYNNEI. V lost 6 bases to trimming and J lost 4 bases, with 15 bases between them. CDR3 residues: CASRTGSLRETQYF. CDR3 nucleotide sequence: TGTGCCAGCAGAACGGGATCCCTAAGAGAGACCCAGTACTTC.

The chain combines TRBV9 with TRBJ2-7; 16 nucleotides align to TRBD2. The V gene end was trimmed by 5 bases and the J gene end by 2 bases; junction bases not matched to a gene: 13. Per germline, CDR1 SGDLS and CDR2 YYNGEE. This CDR3 is 19 amino acids long. The CDR3 DNA sequence: TGTGCCAGCAGTAAGGAAGTGGGACTAGCGGGAGGGTATCCCTACGAGCAGTACTTC. Residues: CASSKEVGLAGGYPYEQYF. The complete variable domain, with remaining parts taken from reference TRBV9 and TRBJ2-7, reads DSGVTQTPKHLITATGQRVTLRCSPRSGDLSVYWYQQSLDQGLQFLIQYYNGEERAKGNILERFSAQQFPDLHSELNLSSLELGDSALYFCASSKEVGLAGGYPYEQYFGPGTRLTVT.

Regarding this clonotype: Being one base from a much bigger clone, this may be a read error. The chain has TRBV13 and TRBJ1-1; D ambiguous. The V gene's germline CDR1 is PRHDT and CDR2 FYEKMQ (reference sequence). CDR3 size: 14 residues. Trimming cost V 5 bases and J 2 bases, with 12 bases left between them. CDR3 residues: CASSTMMENTEAFF. CDR3 nucleotide sequence: TGTGCCAGCAGCACGATGATGGAAAACACTGAAGCTTTCTTT.

This chain joins TRBV19 and TRBJ2-5; 11 bases agree with TRBD2. CDR1 and CDR2 (germline): LNHDA, SQIVND (reference sequence). This CDR3 contains 13 residues. Unmatched junction bases numbered 0, after V lost 8 bases and J lost 1 base. For the CDR3, the DNA is TGTGCCAGTGGGACTAGCGGCCAAGAGACCCAGTACTTC. Protein product: CASGTSGQETQYF.

CDR3 nucleotides: TGTGCCAGCAGATCGGGACGGAACCAAGAGACCCAGTACTTC. Protein product: CASRSGRNQETQYF. The chain carries TRBV6-1 and TRBJ2-5, with D perhaps assigned TRBD1 or TRBD2 (5 bases each). The V and J ends lost 6 bases and 0 bases respectively, with 11 bases between them. This CDR3 comprises 14 residues. Germline-derived CDR1 and CDR2 are MNHNS and SASEGT.

This clonotype was counted ten times or more. The genes are TRBV25-1 and TRBJ2-5; 9 positions agree with TRBD2. This CDR3 is built from 17 residues. Unmatched junction bases numbered 13, after V lost 4 bases and J lost 4 bases. Germline values: CDR1 MGHDK, CDR2 SYGVNS. The CDR3 spells CASSVGFGGRGGETQYF. As DNA, the CDR3 is TGTGCCAGCAGTGTGGGTTTTGGCGGGAGGGGCGGAGAGACCCAGTACTTC.

This clonotype turned up a few times. The chain couples TRBV15 to TRBJ1-1, with a possible D match to TRBD1 (6 bases). This CDR3 has 14 amino acids. Looked up from germline, CDR1 is LNHNV and CDR2 is YYDKDF (reference sequence). V was shortened by 0 bases and J by 7 bases, with 12 bases between the two germline ends. CDR3 residues: CATSRDGADSEAFF. The CDR3 DNA follows: TGTGCCACCAGCAGAGATGGGGCGGACAGTGAAGCTTTCTTT.

J is TRBJ1-4 and V is TRBV9, with unresolved D. The germline V gene encodes CDR1 SGDLS and CDR2 YYNGEE. The CDR3 spans 16 residues. Between the trimmed V and J ends, which lost 4 bases and 0 bases, there was a span of 13 bases. CDR3 protein: CASSPSTESTNEKLFF. The CDR3 DNA sequence: TGTGCCAGCAGCCCGAGTACGGAGTCAACTAATGAAAAACTGTTTTTT.

This clonotype was detected a few times. A read error may be the cause here, since a much bigger clone is one base away. The chain couples TRBV25-1 to TRBJ2-7; the D is unclear. Deletions cut 0 bases from V and 2 bases from J, with 20 bases between. The CDR3 consists of 18 residues. CDR1 MGHDK and CDR2 SYGVNS come from the germline V gene. CDR3 amino acids: CASSEYSFSPRFPYEQYF. The CDR3 nucleotides read TGTGCCAGCAGTGAATATTCCTTTAGCCCCCGATTCCCCTACGAGCAGTACTTC.

Concerning this clonotype: This may be a read error, as it is one base from a much larger clone. Since no conserved phenylalanine or tryptophan closes the CDR3, a read error is the likely cause. The chain couples TRBV28 to TRBJ1-5, with TRBD1 matching 9 bases. Looked up from germline, CDR1 is MDHEN and CDR2 is SYDVKM. The CDR3 runs 15 residues. J gave up 2 bases and V 5 bases, and 4 bases lay outside the gene matches. CDR3 sequence: CASSTQGAGNQPQHL. The CDR3 DNA follows: TGTGCCAGCAGTACACAGGGGGCTGGCAATCAGCCCCAGCATCTT.

A note on this clonotype: Compared with germline, one end of the junction differs, possibly owing to a read error. The rearrangement links TRBV6-5 to TRBJ2-4; D might be TRBD1 (5 bases). The CDR3 is 17 amino acids. CDR1 MNHEY and CDR2 SVGAGI come from the germline V gene. The DNA for the CDR3 is TGTGCCAGCATTTACCTTGGGATCGGCCAGGGCAAAAACATTCAGTACTTC. Translating gives CASIYLGIGQGKNIQYF.

This clonotype was recorded many times. This sequence joins TRBV27 and TRBJ2-7; D remains unclear. This CDR3 has 15 residues. Germline V gene sequence: CDR1 MNHEY, CDR2 SMNVEV (reference sequence). V lost 3 bases and J lost 2, with 14 bases in between. The CDR3 loop is CASSLTVNMPYEQYF. The CDR3 DNA is TGTGCCAGCAGTTTGACGGTCAACATGCCCTACGAGCAGTACTTC.

This clonotype was recorded at least ten times. This chain joins TRBV20-1 and TRBJ2-7, with 8 bases matching TRBD1. With 7 bases clipped from V and 4 bases from J, the junction kept 6 bases outside the gene matches. CDR3 size: 12 residues. Per germline, CDR1 DFQATT and CDR2 SNEGSKA (reference sequence). For the CDR3, the DNA is TGCAGTGTTGACAGGGGAGCATACGAGCAGTACTTC. It encodes CSVDRGAYEQYF.

In this sample, this clonotype turned up a few times. V usage is TRBV4-3 and J usage is TRBJ2-7, with a possible D match to TRBD2 (6 bases). The V and J ends lost 0 bases and 11 bases respectively, with 11 bases between them. The CDR3 length is 12 residues. Germline CDR1 is LGHNA and CDR2 is YSLEER. CDR3 nucleotides: TGCGCCAGCAGCCAAGATCGGGGGAGGAAGTACTTC. It specifies CASSQDRGRKYF.

In nucleotides, the CDR3 is TGTGCCAGCAGTTACGGTCCGAGGGAGGGCGGCGTGGGGCAGTACTTC. Its translation: CASSYGPREGGVGQYF. The V gene is TRBV6-9, the J gene TRBJ2-7; 7 bases fit TRBD2. Germline trimming cut 3 bases from V and 9 bases from J; bases unmatched to any gene: 17. The length of the CDR3 is 16 residues. CDR1 and CDR2 (germline): MNHGY, SVAAGI.

The chain recombines TRBV28 with TRBJ2-5; tentatively, D is TRBD2 (6 bases). Per germline, CDR1 MDHEN and CDR2 SYDVKM. CDR3 length: 17 residues. Trimming took off 3 bases at V and 5 bases at J, with 22 bases between the two ends. CDR3 in amino acids: CASSFVGLSDASETQYF. The DNA of the CDR3 is TGTGCCAGCAGTTTCGTGGGACTCAGTGATGCTTCGGAGACCCAGTACTTC.

This clonotype was observed once. This rearrangement joins TRBV6-2 or TRBV6-3 to TRBJ2-2; no definite D call. CDR3 size: 12 residues. Germline CDR1 is MNHEY and CDR2 is SVGEGT. V was pared by 5 bases and J by 9 bases, with 10 bases between. CDR3 protein: CASSPQKRELFF. The CDR3 nucleotides are TGTGCCAGCAGTCCTCAGAAGAGGGAGCTGTTTTTT.

This clonotype was counted many times. The V and J genes are TRBV20-1 and TRBJ1-1; D is perhaps TRBD1 (5 bases). The V gene lost 3 bases and the J gene lost 6 bases, with 11 bases spanning the gap. The germline gives CDR1 DFQATT, CDR2 SNEGSKA (reference sequence). The CDR3 contains 12 residues. CDR3 region: CSARGWGPEAFF. The DNA of the CDR3 is TGCAGTGCTAGGGGTTGGGGACCTGAAGCTTTCTTT.

The chain links TRBV25-1 to TRBJ1-2, with TRBD1 matching over 7 bases. There are 10 residues in the CDR3. Germline V gene lookup returns CDR1 MGHDK and CDR2 SYGVNS. With 11 bases clipped from V and 4 bases from J, the junction kept 1 base outside the gene matches. The chain's CDR3 is CARDSYGYTF. The DNA of the CDR3 is TGTGCCCGGGACAGCTATGGCTACACCTTC.

This chain uses TRBV28 with TRBJ2-5, with 7 bases matching TRBD1. Germline values: CDR1 MDHEN, CDR2 SYDVKM. The junction had 10 bases not matched to a gene; V was cut back by 6 bases and J by 6 bases. This CDR3 comprises 14 residues. This CDR3 reads CASRDGQAGKTQYF. CDR3 coding DNA: TGTGCCAGCAGGGACGGACAGGCTGGGAAGACCCAGTACTTC.

The J gene is TRBJ2-5, the V gene TRBV9, with TRBD2 matching 8 bases. CDR3 length: 15 amino acids. Per germline, CDR1 SGDLS and CDR2 YYNGEE. Losses at the gene ends were 9 bases for V and 4 bases for J; bases not matched to a gene: 14. CDR3 nucleotide sequence: TGTGCCACCAGTGAGTCCGGACTAGCTGGAGAGACCCAGTACTTC. Translated, it gives CATSESGLAGETQYF.

With regard to this clonotype: At one of its ends the junction is not consistent with the germline gene, which may arise from a read error. The CDR3 nucleotides are TGTGTCAGCAGCATATCAGGGGCCGGGGAGCTGTTTTTT. Translating it yields CVSSISGAGELFF. The chain recombines TRBV7-6 with TRBJ2-2; TRBD1 is a possible D gene (6 bases). Per germline, CDR1 SGHVS and CDR2 FNYEAQ. The CDR3 extends over 13 amino acids.

This clonotype was detected many times. J is TRBJ1-1 and V is TRBV12-3 or TRBV12-4; no firm D call. Deletions cut 6 bases from V and 6 bases from J, with 17 bases between. This CDR3 has 14 amino acids. The CDR3 bases are TGTGCCAGCAGGGCGGTGGTCAAAGGGCCTGAAGCTTTCTTT. This translates into CASRAVVKGPEAFF.

This clonotype occurred many times. The chain is built from TRBV6-2 or TRBV6-3 and TRBJ2-2, with 7 bases that match TRBD1. This CDR3 has 14 residues. Germline CDR1 is MNHEY and CDR2 is SVGEGT. The trim removed 0 bases at V and 6 bases at J, leaving 1 base unmatched. The CDR3 loop is CASSYSTGSGELFF. In DNA form, the CDR3 reads TGTGCCAGCAGTTACTCGACAGGGTCCGGGGAGCTGTTTTTT.

The chain joins TRBV30 to TRBJ2-5, with a possible D match to TRBD2 (6 bases). The CDR3 has 13 residues. The germline V gene has CDR1 GTSNPN and CDR2 SVGIG (reference sequence). V was trimmed by 5 bases and J by 1 base, leaving 11 bases between them. CDR3 coding DNA: TGTGCCTGGGCCGTAGCGGTCCAAGAGACCCAGTACTTC. Its translation: CAWAVAVQETQYF.

The chain's CDR3 is CASSASQNSNQPQHF. The CDR3 nucleotides read TGTGCCAGTAGTGCCAGCCAGAATAGCAATCAGCCCCAGCATTTT. The chain carries TRBV19 and TRBJ1-5; D gene unclear. V lost 5 bases to trimming and J lost 0 bases, with 11 bases between them. Germline lookup yields CDR1 LNHDA and CDR2 SQIVND (reference sequence). The CDR3 extends over 15 amino acids. The full variable domain, its missing parts supplied by reference TRBV19 and TRBJ1-5, is DGGITQSPKYLFRKEGQNVTLSCEQNLNHDAMYWYRQDPGQGLRLIYYSQIVNDFQKGDIAEGYSVSREKKESFPLTVTSAQKNPTAFYLCASSASQNSNQPQHFGDGTRLSIL.

This clonotype was seen at least ten times. This chain uses TRBV7-9 with TRBJ2-7; 12 positions match TRBD2. Germline V gene data show CDR1 as SEHNR and CDR2 as FQNEAQ (reference sequence). The CDR3 totals 15 residues. The V segment lost 4 bases and the J segment 1 base; nucleotides outside the gene matches: 2. Here the CDR3 DNA reads TGTGCCAGCAGCTCGACTAGCGGGGGATCCTACGAGCAGTACTTC. It translates to CASSSTSGGSYEQYF. Based on the CDR3 plus reference TRBV7-9 and TRBJ2-7, the full variable domain is DTGVSQNPRHKITKRGQNVTFRCDPISEHNRLYWYRQTLGQGPEFLTYFQNEAQLEKSRLLSDRFSAERPKGSFSTLEIQRTEQGDSAMYLCASSSTSGGSYEQYFGPGTRLTVT.